Following are 32 T cell receptor beta chains from one sample sequenced in a study of T cell responses to AZD1222 COVID-19 vaccine. Sequencing used immunoSEQ multiplex PCR; TCRdb keeps in-frame clones, though not all of them. Of about 85,000 clones in the sample, 80% to 90% are singletons; the top ten hold more than 7%. Sequencing used peripheral blood, obtained on day 0 of AZD1222 vaccination. The receptor set was obtained from an adult in good health.

This chain connects TRBV7-3 to TRBJ2-3; D perhaps matches TRBD2 (6 bases). The V gene's germline CDR1 is SGHTA and CDR2 FQGTGA. This CDR3 is built from 16 residues. Trimming removed 3 bases from V and 1 base from J, with 14 bases in between. CDR3 loop: CASSFFYGRGTDTQYF. CDR3 in DNA: TGTGCCAGCAGCTTTTTCTACGGGAGAGGCACAGATACGCAGTATTTT.

CDR3 bases: TGTGCCAGCAGTGATGGACAAGGACATGGAAACACCATATATTTT. Protein: CASSDGQGHGNTIYF. V is TRBV6-1 and J is TRBJ1-3; tentative D call: TRBD1 (5 bases). Germline CDR1 and CDR2: MNHNS and SASEGT. V lost 3 bases and J lost 3, with 12 bases in between. The CDR3 is made up of 15 amino acids.

The rearrangement joins TRBV7-6 to TRBJ2-2; the D gene is possibly TRBD1 (5 bases). The CDR3 spans 18 residues. In germline, CDR1 is SGHVS, CDR2 FNYEAQ. V lost 5 bases to trimming and J lost 2 bases, with 21 bases between them. This chain's CDR3 is CASSAKGRQGTNTGELFF. The CDR3 DNA sequence: TGTGCCAGCAGCGCCAAAGGACGGCAGGGCACAAACACCGGGGAGCTGTTTTTT.

V usage is TRBV5-1 and J usage is TRBJ2-7, with 11 bases fitting TRBD2. The CDR3 extends over 15 amino acids. The germline CDR1 and CDR2 sequences are SGHRS and YFSETQ. Germline trimming cut 4 bases from V and 2 bases from J; bases unmatched to any gene: 5. The DNA of the CDR3 is TGCGCCAGCAGCATTCTAGCGGGAGGTGCCTACGAGCAGTACTTC. It translates to CASSILAGGAYEQYF.

The chain links TRBV9 to TRBJ2-7, with D perhaps being TRBD1 or TRBD2 (5 bases each). This CDR3 contains 14 residues. Germline V lookup: CDR1 SGDLS, CDR2 YYNGEE. Trimming pared 2 bases from V and 3 bases from J, leaving 12 bases between. CDR3 residues: CASSVGPLIYEQYF. The CDR3 DNA is TGTGCCAGCAGCGTGGGACCTCTAATCTACGAGCAGTACTTC.

The V and J genes are TRBV4-3 and TRBJ2-7, with 7 positions matching TRBD2. This CDR3 comprises 15 residues. Trimming took 4 bases from V and 7 from J; bases not matched to a gene: 13. CDR1 is LGHNA and CDR2 is YSLEER in the germline V gene. In DNA form, the CDR3 reads TGCGCCAGCAGCCCCGGGGTTGCTCGCGGGGGAGAGCAGTACTTC. It yields the protein CASSPGVARGGEQYF.

This clone appeared once. This chain joins TRBV28 and TRBJ2-7; maybe TRBD2 (6 bases). Trimming took off 6 bases at V and 1 base at J, with 13 bases between the two ends. Germline lookup yields CDR1 MDHEN and CDR2 SYDVKM. The CDR3 is 14 residues long. CDR3 sequence (DNA): TGTGCCAGCAGCCCCGGGACTCATTCCTACGAGCAGTACTTC. Protein sequence: CASSPGTHSYEQYF.

The rearrangement uses TRBV10-3 and TRBJ2-3, with 7 bases lining up with TRBD2. CDR1 and CDR2 (germline): ENHRY, SYGVKD. Trimming took 6 bases from V and 4 from J; bases not matched to a gene: 4. The CDR3 contains 13 residues. The CDR3 loop reads CAIRSAGSDTQYF. The DNA of the CDR3 is TGTGCCATCAGATCAGCGGGGTCAGATACGCAGTATTTT.

This clone has just a few counts. The chain is built from TRBV7-3 and TRBJ2-3; TRBD2 matches at 7 bases. The J segment lost 9 bases and the V segment lost 1 base, leaving 1 base of the junction unmatched. The CDR3 runs 12 residues. The V gene's germline CDR1 is SGHTA and CDR2 FQGTGA. The CDR3 DNA reads TGTGCCAGCAGCTTAATGGGGGGGACGCAGTATTTT. Its translation is CASSLMGGTQYF.

This clone has a handful of counts. The rearrangement uses TRBV5-6 and TRBJ1-5; 7 bases line up with TRBD1. CDR1 and CDR2 (germline): SGHDT, YYEEEE. The CDR3 runs to 14 residues. V was pared by 0 bases and J by 5 bases, with 2 bases of the junction left unmatched. The CDR3 protein is CASSLGQGYQPQHF. DNA of the CDR3: TGTGCCAGCAGCTTGGGACAGGGCTATCAGCCCCAGCATTTT.

V is TRBV19 and J is TRBJ1-4; D unclear. Germline V gene sequence: CDR1 LNHDA, CDR2 SQIVND (reference sequence). The CDR3 runs to 11 residues. The V end lost 6 bases, the J end lost 8 bases, and 7 bases lay between the germline ends. DNA for the CDR3: TGTGCCAGTAGGATGGGCGAAAAACTGTTTTTT. It codes for CASRMGEKLFF.

The chain combines TRBV28 with TRBJ1-6, with D perhaps matching TRBD1 (6 bases). Trimming took 4 bases from V and 10 from J, leaving 26 bases between them. The V gene's germline CDR1 is MDHEN and CDR2 SYDVKM. The CDR3 contains 18 residues. The CDR3 nucleotides are TGTGCCAGCAGTTCCGAAATAACAGGGTATGGTAGTAGGTCACCCCTCCACTTT. It specifies CASSSEITGYGSRSPLHF. Filled out from reference TRBV28 and TRBJ1-6, the complete variable domain reads DVKVTQSSRYLVKRTGEKVFLECVQDMDHENMFWYRQDPGLGLRLIYFSYDVKMKEKGDIPEGYSVSREKKERFSLILESASTNQTSMYLCASSSEITGYGSRSPLHFGNGTRLTVT.

The chain employs TRBV28 and TRBJ1-5; no firm D call. The germline V gene encodes CDR1 MDHEN and CDR2 SYDVKM. This CDR3 has 12 residues. Trimming removed 8 bases at V and 6 bases at J, with 11 bases between. DNA of the CDR3: TGTGCCAGCCGTGAGGGTGCTCAGCCCCAGCATTTT. Encoded protein: CASREGAQPQHF. Using reference TRBV28 and TRBJ1-5 for the parts outside the CDR3, the full variable domain is DVKVTQSSRYLVKRTGEKVFLECVQDMDHENMFWYRQDPGLGLRLIYFSYDVKMKEKGDIPEGYSVSREKKERFSLILESASTNQTSMYLCASREGAQPQHFGDGTRLSIL.

CDR3 bases: TGTGCCAGCAGCCCCTGGGACAGTCAAAGCACAGATACGCAGTATTTT. Translating gives CASSPWDSQSTDTQYF. The gene calls are TRBV3-1 (or the pseudogene TRBV3-2) and TRBJ2-3, with TRBD1 identical over 7 bases. The V gene end was trimmed by 4 bases and the J gene end by 0 bases; junction bases not matched to a gene: 7. The germline CDR1 and CDR2 sequences are LGHDT and YNNKEL (reference sequence). The CDR3 contains 16 residues.

The chain is built from TRBV7-2 and TRBJ2-3; a possible D gene is TRBD2 (6 bases). This CDR3 is built from 16 residues. The V gene's germline CDR1 is SGHTA and CDR2 FQGNSA. V lost 5 bases to trimming and J lost 0 bases, with 15 bases between them. CDR3 nucleotide sequence: TGTGCCAGCAGCCCCACCGGACTAATTAGCACAGATACGCAGTATTTT. The encoded protein is CASSPTGLISTDTQYF.

The chain combines TRBV5-4 with TRBJ1-1; D remains unclear. Trimming stripped 0 bases from V and 5 bases from J, with 14 bases between. The length of the CDR3 is 15 residues. CDR1 SGHNT and CDR2 YYREEE come from the germline V gene (reference sequence). For the CDR3, the DNA is TGTGCCAGCAGCTTGGTGGGGAGGGTCGGAACTGAAGCTTTCTTT. This codes for CASSLVGRVGTEAFF.

V is TRBV5-1 and J is TRBJ2-2; 7 bases are a match to TRBD2. Germline V gives CDR1 SGHRS, CDR2 YFSETQ. The CDR3 consists of 17 residues. Trimming took 0 bases from V and 3 from J; bases not matched to a gene: 8. DNA for the CDR3: TGCGCCAGCAGCTTGGAGGGTGTAGCGGGTCACACCGGGGAGCTGTTTTTT. This sequence encodes CASSLEGVAGHTGELFF.

The gene calls are TRBV7-8 and TRBJ2-1; D might be TRBD2 (6 bases). V was pared by 1 base and J by 3 bases, with 10 bases between. The CDR3 totals 15 residues. Germline CDR1 is SGHVS and CDR2 is FQNEAQ. In nucleotides, the CDR3 is TGTGCCAGCAGCTTAGACGGGAGACGCTACAATGAGCAGTTCTTC. It encodes CASSLDGRRYNEQFF.

The chain employs TRBV7-3 and TRBJ2-1; TRBD2 might be the D (6 bases). CDR1 and CDR2 (germline): SGHTA, FQGTGA. The CDR3 is 16 residues long. V lost 5 bases and J lost 11, with 25 bases in between. CDR3 nucleotides: TGTGCCAGCAGCCCCGAAGGAGGGTACTCAACCCCCCAGCAGTTCTTC. Translation: CASSPEGGYSTPQQFF.

The count of this clone is one. The V gene is TRBV11-2, the J gene TRBJ2-3; unclear D gene. The CDR3 runs 14 residues. The V and J ends lost 3 bases and 2 bases respectively, with 9 bases between them. Germline loops: CDR1 SGHAT, CDR2 FQNNGV. CDR3 amino acids: CASSLTLFTDTQYF. Here the CDR3 DNA reads TGTGCCAGCAGCTTGACCCTATTCACAGATACGCAGTATTTT.

The chain employs TRBV19 and TRBJ2-3; D might be TRBD2 (6 bases). Germline V CDR1 and CDR2: LNHDA, SQIVND (reference sequence). Between the trimmed V and J ends, which lost 7 bases and 3 bases, there was a span of 17 bases. CDR3 length equals 15 residues. This CDR3 reads CASKEREWSTDTQYF. As DNA, the CDR3 is TGTGCCAGTAAGGAACGGGAGTGGTCGACAGATACGCAGTATTTT. Full variable domain (outside the CDR3, taken from reference TRBV19 and TRBJ2-3): DGGITQSPKYLFRKEGQNVTLSCEQNLNHDAMYWYRQDPGQGLRLIYYSQIVNDFQKGDIAEGYSVSREKKESFPLTVTSAQKNPTAFYLCASKEREWSTDTQYFGPGTRLTVL.

The chain couples TRBV19 to TRBJ1-5; D is possibly TRBD1 (5 bases). CDR1 is LNHDA, CDR2 SQIVND, per germline (reference sequence). Trimming removed 3 bases at V and 4 bases at J, with 19 bases between. This CDR3 comprises 17 residues. The CDR3 nucleotides are TGTGCCAGTAGTATTATTGTCGACAGAGGTAGAAATCAGCCCCAGCATTTT. This gives the protein CASSIIVDRGRNQPQHF.

This chain connects TRBV7-9 to TRBJ1-4; D perhaps matches TRBD1 (5 bases). This CDR3 has 15 residues. Germline assignment: CDR1 SEHNR and CDR2 FQNEAQ (reference sequence). V was cut by 5 bases and J by 2 bases, with 12 bases left in between. The CDR3 DNA reads as TGTGCCAGCAGCCCTAGACCAGGGACTAATGAAAAACTGTTTTTT. Translation gives CASSPRPGTNEKLFF. The entire variable domain, with the rest obtained from reference TRBV7-9 and TRBJ1-4, is as follows: DTGVSQNPRHKITKRGQNVTFRCDPISEHNRLYWYRQTLGQGPEFLTYFQNEAQLEKSRLLSDRFSAERPKGSFSTLEIQRTEQGDSAMYLCASSPRPGTNEKLFFGSGTQLSVL.

V usage is TRBV7-9 and J usage is TRBJ2-7; D remains ambiguous. Germline CDR1 is SEHNR and CDR2 is FQNEAQ (reference sequence). This CDR3 spans 12 amino acids. The V end lost 5 bases, the J end lost 6 bases, and 11 bases lay between the germline ends. The CDR3 coding sequence is TGTGCCAGCAGCCCCCCCAGCGTCGAGCAGTACTTC. Amino acids: CASSPPSVEQYF.

This sequence joins TRBV11-3 and TRBJ2-2; a possible D gene is TRBD2 (6 bases). Trimming took off 4 bases at V and 6 bases at J, with 18 bases between the two ends. Per germline, CDR1 SGHNT and CDR2 YENEEA. This CDR3 has 16 amino acids. The CDR3 reads CASSYERANQAGELFF. The CDR3 region has the DNA TGTGCCAGCAGCTACGAGCGGGCCAATCAGGCCGGGGAGCTGTTTTTT.

This clone was detected once. The chain has TRBV24-1 and TRBJ2-2, with D possibly being TRBD1 (6 bases). Germline CDR1 reads KGHDR; CDR2 reads SFDVKD. CDR3 length: 14 amino acids. The V and J ends lost 5 bases and 4 bases respectively, with 10 bases between them. The CDR3 DNA reads TGTGCCACCAGTGGGCAGGGGCTCACCGGGGAGCTGTTTTTT. This sequence encodes CATSGQGLTGELFF.

CDR3 in amino acids: CASSSTGGGYEQYF. The CDR3, as DNA: TGTGCCAGCAGCTCAACAGGGGGAGGCTACGAGCAGTACTTC. The V gene is TRBV5-4, the J gene TRBJ2-7; 8 bases are a match to TRBD1. The CDR3 spans 14 residues. Germline-derived CDR1 and CDR2 are SGHNT and YYREEE (reference sequence). The trim removed 3 bases at V and 3 bases at J, leaving 5 bases unmatched.

V and J are TRBV19 and TRBJ2-2; D is uncertain. Germline values: CDR1 LNHDA, CDR2 SQIVND (reference sequence). This CDR3 contains 15 residues. V lost 3 bases to trimming and J lost 0 bases, with 8 bases between them. CDR3 loop: CASSMLNANTGELFF. The CDR3 nucleotides read TGTGCCAGTAGTATGCTTAACGCGAACACCGGGGAGCTGTTTTTT.

The chain joins TRBV27 to TRBJ1-2; 8 bases are shared with TRBD1. The germline V gene encodes CDR1 MNHEY and CDR2 SMNVEV (reference sequence). With 11 bases clipped from V and 5 bases from J, the junction kept 4 bases outside the gene matches. CDR3 length: 11 amino acids. The CDR3 sequence is CAAGGLYGYTF. The CDR3 DNA is TGTGCCGCAGGGGGCCTATATGGCTACACCTTC.

CDR3 sequence reads: CASSLAGGSTYEQYF. The CDR3 bases are TGTGCCAGCAGCTTGGCCGGGGGATCCACCTACGAGCAGTACTTC. The chain has TRBV5-6 and TRBJ2-7; D may be TRBD2 (6 bases). From germline, CDR1 is SGHDT and CDR2 YYEEEE. V gave up 0 bases and J gave up 2 bases, with 12 bases separating them. There are 15 residues in the CDR3.

This rearrangement joins TRBV2 to TRBJ1-2; 7 nucleotides line up with TRBD1. The CDR3 totals 14 residues. V trimming: 6 bases; J trimming: 2 bases; junction bases outside the gene matches: 6. CDR1 is SNHLY, CDR2 FYNNEI, per germline. CDR3 bases: TGTGCCAGCAGCCTAATGGGACAGAACTATGGCTACACCTTC. It encodes CASSLMGQNYGYTF.

The chain employs TRBV7-3 and TRBJ2-2; 8 bases are a match to TRBD2. This CDR3 has 16 amino acids. Germline lookup yields CDR1 SGHTA and CDR2 FQGTGA. Trimming removed 4 bases from V and 0 bases from J; junction bases left unmatched: 4. The CDR3 reads CASSSSSGSNTGELFF. The DNA for the CDR3 is TGTGCCAGCAGCTCATCTAGCGGGTCGAACACCGGGGAGCTGTTTTTT.